This T cell receptor beta chain was identified in a study of blood T cell repertoires in COVID-19. Here immunoSEQ multiplex PCR was the method, and the copy in TCRdb shows in-frame clones only, minus some. The data hold hundreds of thousands of clones, with around 82% observed a single time. The CDR3 length is 12 residues. CDR1 is SGHTA and CDR2 is FQGNSA in the germline V gene. The chain employs TRBV7-2 and TRBJ2-5; 7 bases map to TRBD1. The sample taken for sequencing was PBMCs or T cells enriched from blood (not recorded which). This receptor was taken from a woman in her 40s who had been exposed to COVID-19. Here the CDR3 DNA reads TGTGCTGAAGGATACAGGGGAGAGACCCAGTACTTC. It yields the protein CAEGYRGETQYF.